This entry concerns a single T cell receptor beta chain. Within one base of it there is no much larger clone, and no base qualities were kept. This record belongs to a study of tumor-infiltrating T cells and Merkel cell polyomavirus (dated by TCRdb to the late 2010s). About the study as a whole: In Merkel cell carcinoma patients, the study investigated CD8+ T cells specific for the Merkel cell polyomavirus KLL epitope. Varying disease stages were represented at patient presentation, and patients were followed for a median of 2.7 years (range roughly 1.1 to 6.0 years). Patients received varied, non-standardized therapies including chemotherapy, radiation and immunotherapies. On average, sorted samples contained about 700 cells from blood (range about 330-8,500) and 5,776 cells from TIL (range about 1,800-13,000). In around 15 samples, TRB sequencing was done on KLL-tetramer-sorted cells from blood or tumor-infiltrating lymphocytes, along with 12 matched whole-tumor samples. Across the study, one tumor sample was a frozen nodal tumor digest and one was a flash-frozen core biopsy of a metastasis.

Deletion took 0 bases off V and 1 base off J, with a span of 6 bases between the germline ends. The CDR1 and CDR2 encoded by the germline V gene (reference sequence) are SEHNR and FQNEAQ. CDR3 length: 15 amino acids, cysteine to phenylalanine. The sequence is cut down to CDR3 DNA, 45 bases in frame from base 1. Summary of the overall study and its limitations: KLL-specific TRB repertoires were found to be diverse and largely private, with only one public clonotype, shared by two patients, identified among roughly 400 unique sequences. Because the study covered only a single viral epitope, T cells targeting other Merkel cell polyomavirus epitopes were not captured. A significant MCC-specific survival advantage (P = 0.0051) was associated with a greater number of unique KLL-specific clonotypes in tumors (roughly 5-110 vs 0-3). A higher intratumoral fraction of KLL-specific T cells (roughly 1.8-20% versus roughly 0-0.15%) was associated with significantly improved MCC-specific survival. The small sample size of the study (n of about 11 patients) is a limitation.

Libraries were made using the immunoSEQ multiplex PCR assay. Genomic DNA extraction, TRB sequencing and normalization were carried out by Adaptive Biotechnologies (Seattle, WA). The study's own analysis went as follows. A TRB sequence was counted as a tetramer-positive clonotype only if the sequence had an estimated two or more genomes. Clonality was calculated as one minus the Shannon entropy of productive TRB sequences, normalized by log2 of unique productive sequences. KLL-specific clonotypes in tumors were found by matching TCRbeta CDR3 amino acid sequences to the sequences from the tetramer-sorted sample of each patient. TCRdb stores this immuneACCESS table with in-frame sequences only. Part of the clones is absent; in the studies checked, under half of the shortfall reflects unresolved V genes, and no reason is known for the rest. Clonal size and the V and J genes are those of that table, whereas D and trimming came from the DNA. This sample lists over 850 clones; around 85% were detected once. The ten largest clones represent roughly 18% of the sample.

Robust positive staining for Merkel cell polyomavirus Large T antigen was observed by immunohistochemistry in the tumors of all patients. Roughly twelve Merkel cell carcinoma patients were included, each with robust KLL-tetramer+ populations (above 0.04% of CD8+ T cells) in blood and/or cultured TIL. All patients were identified as Caucasian, and a median age of 65 years (range roughly 50 to 80 years) was recorded. Staining of at least 1.6 million cells was performed using anti-CD8 PE antibody, a KLL APC tetramer and 7-AAD viability dye. Peripheral blood mononuclear cells were isolated from heparinized blood by Ficoll preparation and cryopreserved. Tetramer-positive, CD8-high cells were sorted on a FACSAriaII and flash frozen.

Material for sequencing was Merkel cell polyomavirus peptide tetramer+ CD8+ T cells sorted from blood. According to the study, the label for this sample's cell subset or site signals: CD8+ T cells binding a tetramer loaded with the MCPyV common T-antigen KLL epitope. This clonotype was obtained from a man in his fifties or sixties with Merkel cell carcinoma. Recombination connected TRBV7-9 to TRBJ2-2; a weak D assignment points to TRBD2 (5 bases agree). The CDR3 region has the sequence CASSLAGLNTGELFF. The bases are TGTGCCAGCAGCTTAGCAGGACTGAACACCGGGGAGCTGTTTTTT.